The T cell receptor (beta chain) under discussion was sequenced for a study of T cell changes during pregnancy in multiple sclerosis. The germline gives CDR1 LNHNV, CDR2 YYDKDF (reference sequence). J lost 2 bases, V lost 3 bases, and 16 bases had no gene match. CDR3 length equals 19 residues. The assay was immunoSEQ multiplex PCR, and TCRdb's table has in-frame clones only and misses some. The table has about 100,000 clones, about 90% seen once; the top ten hold 2.5% to 3.5%. The chain recombines TRBV15 with TRBJ2-7; 10 bases are shared with TRBD2. The clonotype comes from a female donor with multiple sclerosis, enrolled in a pregnancy study. The sample in question was peripheral blood, obtained in the second trimester of pregnancy. DNA of the CDR3: TGTGCCACCAGCAGGGTTTCAGTTAGTAGACTAGCGGGCACCTACGAGCAGTACTTC. Protein sequence: CATSRVSVSRLAGTYEQYF.